The T cell receptor (beta chain) described here comes from a study of Graves' ophthalmopathy and Graves' hyperthyroidism. Trimming removed 3 bases from V and 9 bases from J; junction bases left unmatched: 4. Germline V lookup: CDR1 MNHNS, CDR2 SASEGT. The CDR3 consists of 12 residues. Over 18 months of follow-up, stable hyperthyroidism required that no ophthalmopathy appear. Included hyperthyroidism patients were aged 18 to 65 and newly diagnosed (under 2 months' duration). This clonotype came up many times. RNA transcripts served as template for amplifying TCR beta CDR3 sequences. A first-round RT-PCR used HTBI primers, followed by a second-round multiplex PCR. A single record per CDR3 protein comes from TCRdb applying MiXCR to the multiplex PCR reads. The table includes over 500,000 distinct CDR3 sequences, approximately 21% detected once.

Sample: peripheral blood. This clonotype was sampled from a woman aged 18 to 35 with stable Graves' hyperthyroidism. Some clones in this sample may be carry-over from other donors' samples. The chain combines TRBV6-1 with TRBJ1-2; 7 bases map to TRBD1. CDR3 sequence: CASSDGTASYTF. Here the CDR3 DNA reads TGTGCCAGCAGTGATGGGACAGCAAGCTACACCTTC.